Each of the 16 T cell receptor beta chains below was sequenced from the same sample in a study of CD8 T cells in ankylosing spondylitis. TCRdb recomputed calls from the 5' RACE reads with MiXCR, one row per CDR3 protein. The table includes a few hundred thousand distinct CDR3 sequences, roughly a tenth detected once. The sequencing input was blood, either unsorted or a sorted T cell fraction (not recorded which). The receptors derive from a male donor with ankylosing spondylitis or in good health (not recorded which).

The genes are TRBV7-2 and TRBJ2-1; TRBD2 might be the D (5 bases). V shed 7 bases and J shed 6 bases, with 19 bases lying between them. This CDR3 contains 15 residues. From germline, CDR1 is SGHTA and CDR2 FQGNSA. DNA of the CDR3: TGTGCCAGCACCAACCTAGGGAAGGCGGGCAATGAGCAGTTCTTC. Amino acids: CASTNLGKAGNEQFF.

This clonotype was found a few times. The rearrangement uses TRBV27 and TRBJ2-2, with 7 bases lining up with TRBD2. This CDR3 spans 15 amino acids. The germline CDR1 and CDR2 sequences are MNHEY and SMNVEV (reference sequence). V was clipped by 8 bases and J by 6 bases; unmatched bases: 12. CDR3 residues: CASARLGTNAGELFF. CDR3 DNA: TGTGCCAGCGCACGGTTGGGGACTAACGCCGGGGAGCTGTTTTTT.

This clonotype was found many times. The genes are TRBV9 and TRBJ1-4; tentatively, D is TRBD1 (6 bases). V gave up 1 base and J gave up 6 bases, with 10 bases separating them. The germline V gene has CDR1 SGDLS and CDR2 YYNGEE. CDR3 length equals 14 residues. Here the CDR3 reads CASSVRGGDEKLFF. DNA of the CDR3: TGTGCCAGCAGCGTAAGGGGGGGGGATGAAAAACTGTTTTTT. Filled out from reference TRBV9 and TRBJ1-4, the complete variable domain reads DSGVTQTPKHLITATGQRVTLRCSPRSGDLSVYWYQQSLDQGLQFLIQYYNGEERAKGNILERFSAQQFPDLHSELNLSSLELGDSALYFCASSVRGGDEKLFFGSGTQLSVL.

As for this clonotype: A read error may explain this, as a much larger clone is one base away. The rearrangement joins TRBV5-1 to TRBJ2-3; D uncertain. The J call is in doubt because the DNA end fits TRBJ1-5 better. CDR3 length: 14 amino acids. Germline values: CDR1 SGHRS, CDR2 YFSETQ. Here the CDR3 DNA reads TGCGCCAGCAGCTTTGATGTTAGCGCAGATACGCAGCATTTT. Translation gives CASSFDVSADTQHF.

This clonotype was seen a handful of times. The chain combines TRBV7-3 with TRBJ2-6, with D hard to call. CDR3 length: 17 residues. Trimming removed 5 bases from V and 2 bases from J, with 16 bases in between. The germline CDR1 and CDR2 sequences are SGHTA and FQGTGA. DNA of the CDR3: TGTGCCAGCAGCAAGACCCCGACGATGGCTGGGGCCAACGTCCTGACTTTC. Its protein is CASSKTPTMAGANVLTF.

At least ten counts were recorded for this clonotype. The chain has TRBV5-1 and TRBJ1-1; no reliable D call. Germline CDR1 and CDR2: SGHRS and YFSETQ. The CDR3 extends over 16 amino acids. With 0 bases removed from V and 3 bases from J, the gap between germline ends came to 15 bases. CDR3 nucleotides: TGCGCCAGCAGCTTGGGGGGTTTTCGTGGTGACACTGAAGCTTTCTTT. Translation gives CASSLGGFRGDTEAFF.

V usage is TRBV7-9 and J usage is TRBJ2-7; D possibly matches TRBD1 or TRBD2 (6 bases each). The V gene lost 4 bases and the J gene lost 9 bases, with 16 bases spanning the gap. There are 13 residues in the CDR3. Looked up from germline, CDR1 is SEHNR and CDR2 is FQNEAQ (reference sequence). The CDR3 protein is CASSSDYREAQYF. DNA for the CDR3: TGTGCCAGCAGCTCGGACTACAGGGAGGCGCAGTACTTC.

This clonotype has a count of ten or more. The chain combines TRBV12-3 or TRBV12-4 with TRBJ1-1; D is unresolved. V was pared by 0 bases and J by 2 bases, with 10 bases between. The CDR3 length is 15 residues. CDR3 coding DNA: TGTGCCAGCAGTTTAGCGTCGGCTCGAAACACTGAAGCTTTCTTT. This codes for CASSLASARNTEAFF.

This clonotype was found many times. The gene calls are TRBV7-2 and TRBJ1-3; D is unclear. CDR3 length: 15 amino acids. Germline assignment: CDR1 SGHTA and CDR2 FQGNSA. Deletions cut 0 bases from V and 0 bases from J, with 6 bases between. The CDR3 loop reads CASSLAGGSGNTIYF. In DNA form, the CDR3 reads TGTGCCAGCAGCTTAGCCGGTGGCTCTGGAAACACCATATATTTT. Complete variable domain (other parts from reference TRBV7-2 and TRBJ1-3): GAGVSQSPSNKVTEKGKDVELRCDPISGHTALYWYRQSLGQGLEFLIYFQGNSAPDKSGLPSDRFSAERTGGSVSTLTIQRTQQEDSAVYLCASSLAGGSGNTIYFGEGSWLTVV.

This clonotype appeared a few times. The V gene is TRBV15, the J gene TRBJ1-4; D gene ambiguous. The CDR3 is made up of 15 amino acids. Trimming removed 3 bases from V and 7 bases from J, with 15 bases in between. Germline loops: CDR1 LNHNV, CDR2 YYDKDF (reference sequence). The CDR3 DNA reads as TGTGCCACCAGCAGCCCCGGGGAGGGTGGTGAAAAACTGTTTTTT. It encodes CATSSPGEGGEKLFF.

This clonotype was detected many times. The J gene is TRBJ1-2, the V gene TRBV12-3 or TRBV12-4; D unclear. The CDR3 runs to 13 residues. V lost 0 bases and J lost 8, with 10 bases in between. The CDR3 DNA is TGTGCCAGCAGTTTAGCGCAAGGGTTAGGCTACACCTTC. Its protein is CASSLAQGLGYTF.

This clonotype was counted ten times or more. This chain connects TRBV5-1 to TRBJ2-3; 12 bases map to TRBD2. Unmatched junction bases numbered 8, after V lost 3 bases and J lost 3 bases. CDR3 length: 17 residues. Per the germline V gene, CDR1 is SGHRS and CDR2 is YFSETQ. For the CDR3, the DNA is TGCGCCAGCAGCTCCTCCAGACTAGCGGGGGCTACAGATACGCAGTATTTT. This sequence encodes CASSSSRLAGATDTQYF.

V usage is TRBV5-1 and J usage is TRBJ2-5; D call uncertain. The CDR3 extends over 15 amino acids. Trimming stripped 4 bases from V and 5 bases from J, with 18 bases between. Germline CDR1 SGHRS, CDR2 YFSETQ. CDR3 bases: TGCGCCAGCAGCCCCCCCACGACTGGCTTGGAGACCCAGTACTTC. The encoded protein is CASSPPTTGLETQYF.

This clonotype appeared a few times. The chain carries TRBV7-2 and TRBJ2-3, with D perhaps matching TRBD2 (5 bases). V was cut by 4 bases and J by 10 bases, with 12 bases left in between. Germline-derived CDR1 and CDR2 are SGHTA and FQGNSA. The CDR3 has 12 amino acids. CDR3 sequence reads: CASSSTWGAQYF. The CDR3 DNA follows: TGTGCCAGCAGCTCTACATGGGGAGCGCAGTATTTT.

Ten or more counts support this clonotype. The CDR3 DNA reads as TGCGCCAGCAGCTTGGAGGGGGGAGGAGGCAATCAGCCCCAGCATTTT. This sequence encodes CASSLEGGGGNQPQHF. The chain has TRBV5-1 and TRBJ1-5; a weak D match, TRBD1 (6 bases). Looked up from germline, CDR1 is SGHRS and CDR2 is YFSETQ. Trimming removed 0 bases at V and 2 bases at J, with 12 bases between. The CDR3 is made up of 16 amino acids.

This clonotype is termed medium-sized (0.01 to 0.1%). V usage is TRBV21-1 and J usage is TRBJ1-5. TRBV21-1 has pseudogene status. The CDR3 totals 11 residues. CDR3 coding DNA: TGTGCCAGCAGCAAGGTTCAGCCCCAGCATTTT. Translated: CASSKVQPQHF.